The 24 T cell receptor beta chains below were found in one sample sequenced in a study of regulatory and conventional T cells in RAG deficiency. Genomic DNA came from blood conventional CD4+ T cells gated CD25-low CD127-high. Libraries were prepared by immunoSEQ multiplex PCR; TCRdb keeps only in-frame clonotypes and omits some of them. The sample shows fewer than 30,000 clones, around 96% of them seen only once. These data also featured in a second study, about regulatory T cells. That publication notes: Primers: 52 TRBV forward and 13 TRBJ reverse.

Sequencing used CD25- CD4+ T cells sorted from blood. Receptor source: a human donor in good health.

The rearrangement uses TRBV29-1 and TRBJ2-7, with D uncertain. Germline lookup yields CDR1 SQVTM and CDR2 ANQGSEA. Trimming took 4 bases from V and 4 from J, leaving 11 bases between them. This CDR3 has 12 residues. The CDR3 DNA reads TGCAGCGTTGTACGTAATCAGTACGAGCAGTACTTC. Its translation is CSVVRNQYEQYF.

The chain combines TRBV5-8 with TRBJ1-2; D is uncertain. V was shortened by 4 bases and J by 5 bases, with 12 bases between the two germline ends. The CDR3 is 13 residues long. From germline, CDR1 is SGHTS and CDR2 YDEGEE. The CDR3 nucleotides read TGTGCCAGCAGCCCGGACGGGGAGTATGGCTACACCTTC. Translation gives CASSPDGEYGYTF. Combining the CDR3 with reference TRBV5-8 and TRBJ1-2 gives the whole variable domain EAGVTQSPTHLIKTRGQQATLRCSPISGHTSVYWYQQALGLGLQFLLWYDEGEERNRGNFPPRFSGRQFPNYSSELNVNALELEDSALYLCASSPDGEYGYTFGSGTRLTVV.

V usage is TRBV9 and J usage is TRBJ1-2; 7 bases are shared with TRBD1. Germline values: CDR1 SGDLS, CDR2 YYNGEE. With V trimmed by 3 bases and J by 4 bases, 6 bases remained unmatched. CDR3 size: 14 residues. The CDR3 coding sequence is TGTGCCAGCAGCGCGAGACAGGGCTCCTATGGCTACACCTTC. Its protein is CASSARQGSYGYTF.

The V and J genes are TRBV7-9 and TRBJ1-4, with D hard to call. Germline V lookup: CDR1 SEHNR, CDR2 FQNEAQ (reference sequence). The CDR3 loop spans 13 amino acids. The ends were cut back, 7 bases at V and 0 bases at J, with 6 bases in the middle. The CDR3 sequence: CASTGTTNEKLFF. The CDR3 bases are TGTGCCAGCACGGGAACAACTAATGAAAAACTGTTTTTT.

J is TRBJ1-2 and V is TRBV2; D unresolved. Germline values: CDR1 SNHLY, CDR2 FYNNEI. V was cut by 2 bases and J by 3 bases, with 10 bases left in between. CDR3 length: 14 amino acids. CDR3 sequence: CASSETAGHYGYTF. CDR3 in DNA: TGTGCCAGCAGTGAAACTGCAGGCCACTATGGCTACACCTTC. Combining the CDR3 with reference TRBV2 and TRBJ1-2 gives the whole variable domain EPEVTQTPSHQVTQMGQEVILRCVPISNHLYFYWYRQILGQKVEFLVSFYNNEISEKSEIFDDQFSVERPDGSNFTLKIRSTKLEDSAMYFCASSETAGHYGYTFGSGTRLTVV.

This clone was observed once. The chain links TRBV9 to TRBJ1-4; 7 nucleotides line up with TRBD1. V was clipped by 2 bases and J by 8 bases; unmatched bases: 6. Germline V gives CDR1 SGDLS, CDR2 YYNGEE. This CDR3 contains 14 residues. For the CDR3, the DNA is TGTGCCAGCAGCGTTAGGGGGCCGGACGAAAAACTGTTTTTT. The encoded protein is CASSVRGPDEKLFF. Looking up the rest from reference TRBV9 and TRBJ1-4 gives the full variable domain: DSGVTQTPKHLITATGQRVTLRCSPRSGDLSVYWYQQSLDQGLQFLIQYYNGEERAKGNILERFSAQQFPDLHSELNLSSLELGDSALYFCASSVRGPDEKLFFGSGTQLSVL.

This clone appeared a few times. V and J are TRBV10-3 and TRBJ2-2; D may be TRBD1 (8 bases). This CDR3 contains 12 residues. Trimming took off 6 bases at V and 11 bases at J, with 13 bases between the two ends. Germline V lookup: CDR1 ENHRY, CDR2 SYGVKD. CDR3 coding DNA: TGTGCCATCAGCGGGGGGACAGGAGAGCTGTTTTTT. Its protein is CAISGGTGELFF.

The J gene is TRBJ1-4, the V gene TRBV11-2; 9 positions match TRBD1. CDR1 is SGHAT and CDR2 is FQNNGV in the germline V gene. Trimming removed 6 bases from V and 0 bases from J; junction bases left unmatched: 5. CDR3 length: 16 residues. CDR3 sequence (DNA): TGTGCCAGCAGTTCTCGACAGGGGGCAACTAATGAAAAACTGTTTTTT. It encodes CASSSRQGATNEKLFF.

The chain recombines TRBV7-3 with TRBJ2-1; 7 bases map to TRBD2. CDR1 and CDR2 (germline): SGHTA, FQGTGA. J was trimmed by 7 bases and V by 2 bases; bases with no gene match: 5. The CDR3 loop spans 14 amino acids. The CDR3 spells CASSLLAGVNEQFF. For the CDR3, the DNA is TGTGCCAGCAGCTTACTGGCGGGGGTAAATGAGCAGTTCTTC.

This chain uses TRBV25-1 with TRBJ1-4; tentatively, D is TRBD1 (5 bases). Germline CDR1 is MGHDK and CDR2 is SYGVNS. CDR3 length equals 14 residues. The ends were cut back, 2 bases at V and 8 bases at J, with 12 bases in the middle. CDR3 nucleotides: TGTGCCAGCAGTGAACGGGGGGGTGGGGAAAAACTGTTTTTT. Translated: CASSERGGGEKLFF.

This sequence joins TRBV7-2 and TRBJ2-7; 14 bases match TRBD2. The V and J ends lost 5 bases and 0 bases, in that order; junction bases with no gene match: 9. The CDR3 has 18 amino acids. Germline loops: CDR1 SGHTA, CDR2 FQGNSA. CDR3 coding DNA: TGTGCCAGCAGCGCCAAGAGGACTAGCGGGGGGTACTCCTACGAGCAGTACTTC. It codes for CASSAKRTSGGYSYEQYF.

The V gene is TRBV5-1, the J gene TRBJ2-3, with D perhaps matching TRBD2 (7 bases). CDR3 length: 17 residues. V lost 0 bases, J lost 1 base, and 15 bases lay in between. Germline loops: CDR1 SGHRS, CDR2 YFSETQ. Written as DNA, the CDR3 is TGCGCCAGCAGCTTGGCCTGGGGGGGCGCAGGCACAGATACGCAGTATTTT. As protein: CASSLAWGGAGTDTQYF.

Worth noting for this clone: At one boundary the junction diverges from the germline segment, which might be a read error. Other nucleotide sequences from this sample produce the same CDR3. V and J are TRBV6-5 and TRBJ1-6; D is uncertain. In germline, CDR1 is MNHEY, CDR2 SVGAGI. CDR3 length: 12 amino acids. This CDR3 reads CASGSYNSPLHF. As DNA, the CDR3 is TGTGCCAGCGGCTCGTATAATTCCCCCCTCCACTTT.

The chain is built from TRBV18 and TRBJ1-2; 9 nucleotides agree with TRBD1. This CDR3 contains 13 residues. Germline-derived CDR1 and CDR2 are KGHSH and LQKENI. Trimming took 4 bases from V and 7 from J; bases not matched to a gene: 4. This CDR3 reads CASSRGTGLGYTF. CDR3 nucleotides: TGTGCCAGCTCACGAGGGACAGGGCTTGGCTACACCTTC.

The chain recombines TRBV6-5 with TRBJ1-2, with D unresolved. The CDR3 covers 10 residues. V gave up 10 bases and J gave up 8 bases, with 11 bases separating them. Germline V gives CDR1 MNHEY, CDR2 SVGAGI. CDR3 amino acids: CAIKRGGYTF. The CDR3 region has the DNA TGTGCCATCAAACGAGGGGGCTACACCTTC.

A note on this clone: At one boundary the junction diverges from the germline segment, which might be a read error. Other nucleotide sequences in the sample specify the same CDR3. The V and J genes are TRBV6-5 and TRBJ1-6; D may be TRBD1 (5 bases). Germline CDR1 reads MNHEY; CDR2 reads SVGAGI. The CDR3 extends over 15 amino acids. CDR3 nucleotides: TGTGCCAGCAGTTACTCGAGGGGAGGGTATTCCCCCCTCCACTTT. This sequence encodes CASSYSRGGYSPLHF.

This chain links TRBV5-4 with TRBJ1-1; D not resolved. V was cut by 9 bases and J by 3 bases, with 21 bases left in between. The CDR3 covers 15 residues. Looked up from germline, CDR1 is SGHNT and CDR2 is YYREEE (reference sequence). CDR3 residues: CATQVRGGMDTEAFF. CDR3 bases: TGTGCCACCCAGGTACGGGGAGGAATGGACACTGAAGCTTTCTTT.

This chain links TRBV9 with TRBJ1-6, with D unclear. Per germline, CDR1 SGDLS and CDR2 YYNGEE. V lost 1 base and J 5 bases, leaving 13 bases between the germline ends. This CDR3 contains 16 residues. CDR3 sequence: CASSVTPKLDNSPLHF. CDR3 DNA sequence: TGTGCCAGCAGCGTAACGCCTAAATTGGATAATTCACCCCTCCACTTT.

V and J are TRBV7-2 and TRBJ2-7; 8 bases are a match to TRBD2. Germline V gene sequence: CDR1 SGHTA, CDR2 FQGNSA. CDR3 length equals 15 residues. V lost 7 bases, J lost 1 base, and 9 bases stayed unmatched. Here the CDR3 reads CASTLHGRGSYEQYF. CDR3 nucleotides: TGTGCCAGCACCCTACACGGGAGGGGTTCCTACGAGCAGTACTTC.

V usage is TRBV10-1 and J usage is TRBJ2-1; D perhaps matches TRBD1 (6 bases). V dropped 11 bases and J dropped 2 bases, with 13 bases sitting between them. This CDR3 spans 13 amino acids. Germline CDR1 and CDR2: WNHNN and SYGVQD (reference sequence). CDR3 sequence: CAPSRGPYNEQFF. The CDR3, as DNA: TGCGCCCCCTCCAGGGGTCCCTACAATGAGCAGTTCTTC.

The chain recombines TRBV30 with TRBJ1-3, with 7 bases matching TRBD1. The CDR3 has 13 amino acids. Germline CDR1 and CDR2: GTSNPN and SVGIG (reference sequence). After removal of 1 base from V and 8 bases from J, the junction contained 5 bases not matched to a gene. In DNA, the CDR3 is TGTGCCTGGAGTGCTCAAACAGGGGACACCATATATTTT. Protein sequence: CAWSAQTGDTIYF.

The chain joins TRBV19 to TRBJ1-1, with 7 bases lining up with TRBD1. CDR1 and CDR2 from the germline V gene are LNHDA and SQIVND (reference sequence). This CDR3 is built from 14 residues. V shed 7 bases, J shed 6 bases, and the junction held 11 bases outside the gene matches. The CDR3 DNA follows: TGTGCCAGTAAAGGGGACAGAGGCCCGGCTGAAGCTTTCTTT. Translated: CASKGDRGPAEAFF. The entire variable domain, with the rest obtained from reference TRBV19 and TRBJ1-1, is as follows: DGGITQSPKYLFRKEGQNVTLSCEQNLNHDAMYWYRQDPGQGLRLIYYSQIVNDFQKGDIAEGYSVSREKKESFPLTVTSAQKNPTAFYLCASKGDRGPAEAFFGQGTRLTVV.

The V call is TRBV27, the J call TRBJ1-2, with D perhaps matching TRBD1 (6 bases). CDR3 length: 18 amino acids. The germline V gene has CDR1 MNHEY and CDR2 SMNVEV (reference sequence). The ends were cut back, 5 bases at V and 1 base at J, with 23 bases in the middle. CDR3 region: CASSLYPRAGQNNYGYTF. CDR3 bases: TGTGCCAGCAGTCTTTACCCGCGAGCTGGACAGAATAACTATGGCTACACCTTC.

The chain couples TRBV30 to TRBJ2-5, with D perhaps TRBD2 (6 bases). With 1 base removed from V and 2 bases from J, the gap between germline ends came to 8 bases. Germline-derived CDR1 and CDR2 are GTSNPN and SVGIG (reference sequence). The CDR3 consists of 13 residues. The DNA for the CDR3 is TGTGCCTGGAGTGCGGGACTTCAAGAGACCCAGTACTTC. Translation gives CAWSAGLQETQYF.